Below are 28 T cell receptor beta chains sequenced from a single sample in a study of blood T cell repertoires in COVID-19. The data were produced by immunoSEQ multiplex PCR, yet TCRdb's version contains in-frame clones alone and is incomplete. The repertoire holds over 130,000 clones, with approximately 86% as singletons. The sample was peripheral blood. The origin of the receptors is a human donor in a cohort sampled during active COVID-19.

The DNA of the CDR3 is TGTGCCAGCAGCGGGAGGTGGGGCACAGATACGCAGTATTTT. It specifies CASSGRWGTDTQYF. The chain couples TRBV11-1 to TRBJ2-3, with D possibly being TRBD2 (6 bases). V dropped 5 bases and J dropped 1 base, with 10 bases sitting between them. Germline V gives CDR1 SGHAT, CDR2 FQDESV (reference sequence). The CDR3 length is 14 residues.

This sequence joins TRBV12-3 or TRBV12-4 and TRBJ2-7; D might be TRBD1 (6 bases). Trimming stripped 7 bases from V and 4 bases from J, with 8 bases between. The CDR3 is made up of 11 amino acids. CDR3 DNA: TGTGCCAGCACCCAGGGGTACGAGCAGTACTTC. Amino acid sequence: CASTQGYEQYF.

The rearrangement uses TRBV28 and TRBJ1-2; D perhaps matches TRBD1 (5 bases). Germline V lookup: CDR1 MDHEN, CDR2 SYDVKM. CDR3 size: 13 residues. Trimming stripped 8 bases from V and 5 bases from J, with 15 bases between. CDR3 sequence (DNA): TGTGCCAGCTGGGACTCGGGTCTGTATGGCTACACCTTC. Encoded protein: CASWDSGLYGYTF.

CDR3 sequence reads: CASSSGVEPSGGGETQYF. The CDR3 DNA is TGCGCCAGCAGCTCGGGAGTGGAGCCTAGCGGGGGCGGGGAGACCCAGTACTTC. V usage is TRBV5-1 and J usage is TRBJ2-5; 10 nucleotides match TRBD2. Unmatched junction bases numbered 16, after V lost 3 bases and J lost 5 bases. The CDR3 runs to 18 residues. Per germline, CDR1 SGHRS and CDR2 YFSETQ.

The chain uses TRBV6-5 and TRBJ1-1; 7 nucleotides align to TRBD1. The CDR3 has 14 amino acids. V dropped 6 bases and J dropped 7; count of bases not matched to a gene: 11. Germline CDR1 MNHEY, CDR2 SVGAGI. The CDR3 loop is CASRPGTASYEAFF. CDR3 nucleotide sequence: TGTGCCAGCAGACCCGGGACAGCGTCCTATGAAGCTTTCTTT.

The V and J genes are TRBV3-1 (or the pseudogene TRBV3-2) and TRBJ1-1, with D possibly matching TRBD1 (6 bases). The V gene's germline CDR1 is LGHDT and CDR2 YNNKEL (reference sequence). V was shortened by 1 base and J by 5 bases, with 14 bases between the two germline ends. This CDR3 region has 15 residues. Here the CDR3 reads CASSQGGGAGTEAFF. As DNA, the CDR3 is TGTGCCAGCAGCCAAGGAGGGGGGGCAGGGACTGAAGCTTTCTTT.

This chain joins TRBV28 and TRBJ2-3; D is undetermined. The CDR3 covers 17 residues. The germline V gene has CDR1 MDHEN and CDR2 SYDVKM. V lost 5 bases to trimming and J lost 1 base, with 19 bases between them. CDR3 coding DNA: TGTGCCAGCAGTCCGACGACGAGGCGGAGTCGCACAGATACGCAGTATTTT. The encoded protein is CASSPTTRRSRTDTQYF.

The gene calls are TRBV19 and TRBJ2-7, with a possible D match to TRBD2 (5 bases). With 5 bases removed from V and 0 bases from J, the gap between germline ends came to 17 bases. The V gene's germline CDR1 is LNHDA and CDR2 SQIVND (reference sequence). The CDR3 runs 16 residues. The DNA for the CDR3 is TGTGCCAGTAGTGATGGAGGTTCCGGAAGCTCCTACGAGCAGTACTTC. Protein product: CASSDGGSGSSYEQYF.

This chain links TRBV11-2 with TRBJ2-2, with a weak D call TRBD2 (6 bases). CDR1 is SGHAT, CDR2 FQNNGV, per germline. V was shortened by 4 bases and J by 5 bases, with 20 bases between the two germline ends. The CDR3 loop spans 17 amino acids. The CDR3 sequence is CASSSIGAGRRTGELFF. CDR3 coding DNA: TGTGCCAGCAGCTCCATTGGTGCGGGGCGACGGACCGGGGAGCTGTTTTTT. The whole variable domain, remainder taken from reference TRBV11-2 and TRBJ2-2, is EAGVAQSPRYKIIEKRQSVAFWCNPISGHATLYWYQQILGQGPKLLIQFQNNGVVDDSQLPKDRFSAERLKGVDSTLKIQPAKLEDSAVYLCASSSIGAGRRTGELFFGEGSRLTVL.

This clone was recorded only once. V is TRBV7-2 and J is TRBJ2-5; 10 bases align to TRBD2. The V and J ends lost 5 bases and 4 bases, in that order; junction bases with no gene match: 4. From germline, CDR1 is SGHTA and CDR2 FQGNSA. This CDR3 has 14 amino acids. CDR3 in DNA: TGTGCCAGCAGCCCCAGCGGGAGGGGAGAGACCCAGTACTTC. Translation gives CASSPSGRGETQYF.

The J gene is TRBJ2-1, the V gene TRBV7-3; D is perhaps TRBD2 (7 bases). Trimming stripped 1 base from V and 10 bases from J, with 17 bases between. The germline CDR1 and CDR2 sequences are SGHTA and FQGTGA. The CDR3 extends over 15 amino acids. CDR3 DNA: TGTGCCAGCAGCTTAAAGGGGGGGCGAGAAAGGGAGCAGTTCTTC. Its translation: CASSLKGGREREQFF. The variable domain in full, with the rest retrieved from reference TRBV7-3 and TRBJ2-1, is GAGVSQTPSNKVTEKGKYVELRCDPISGHTALYWYRQSLGQGPEFLIYFQGTGAADDSGLPNDRFFAVRPEGSVSTLKIQRTERGDSAVYLCASSLKGGREREQFFGPGTRLTVL.

The V gene is TRBV6-5, the J gene TRBJ1-1; possibly TRBD1 for D (5 bases). Germline CDR1 is MNHEY and CDR2 is SVGAGI. The V end lost 6 bases, the J end lost 2 bases, and 10 bases lay between the germline ends. This CDR3 spans 13 amino acids. DNA of the CDR3: TGTGCCAGCAGGCGGGGCAGAAACACTGAAGCTTTCTTT. The encoded protein is CASRRGRNTEAFF.

CDR3 in DNA: TGTGCCAGCTCACCACCGGTACAAGGGGGTTACAATGAGCAGTTCTTC. As protein: CASSPPVQGGYNEQFF. The rearrangement joins TRBV18 to TRBJ2-1; D is perhaps TRBD1 (6 bases). The CDR3 sequence is 16 residues long. V shed 0 bases and J shed 4 bases, with 13 bases lying between them. The germline V gene has CDR1 KGHSH and CDR2 LQKENI.

This rearrangement joins TRBV2 to TRBJ1-3, with 10 bases fitting TRBD1. J gave up 0 bases and V 4 bases, and 6 bases lay outside the gene matches. The CDR3 spans 17 residues. The germline V gene encodes CDR1 SNHLY and CDR2 FYNNEI. Here the CDR3 DNA reads TGTGCCAGCAGTGGGACAGGGGGTCCGAGCTCTGGAAACACCATATATTTT. Protein sequence: CASSGTGGPSSGNTIYF. Full variable domain (remainder filled in from reference TRBV2 and TRBJ1-3): EPEVTQTPSHQVTQMGQEVILRCVPISNHLYFYWYRQILGQKVEFLVSFYNNEISEKSEIFDDQFSVERPDGSNFTLKIRSTKLEDSAMYFCASSGTGGPSSGNTIYFGEGSWLTVV.

V gene TRBV5-8 combines with J gene TRBJ2-3, with TRBD1 identical over 10 bases. Germline V gives CDR1 SGHTS, CDR2 YDEGEE. The CDR3 extends over 15 amino acids. J gave up 3 bases and V 2 bases, and 3 bases lay outside the gene matches. The CDR3 DNA reads TGTGCCAGCAGCTTTCCGGGACAGGGGACAGATACGCAGTATTTT. Translation: CASSFPGQGTDTQYF.

The rearrangement uses TRBV2 and TRBJ1-5, with TRBD1 identical over 8 bases. This CDR3 comprises 15 residues. CDR1 and CDR2 (germline): SNHLY, FYNNEI. The V and J ends lost 5 bases and 1 base, in that order; junction bases with no gene match: 4. The CDR3 here is CASSKNRGSNQPQHF. In DNA, the CDR3 is TGTGCCAGCAGTAAAAACAGGGGGAGCAATCAGCCCCAGCATTTT.

The chain joins TRBV29-1 to TRBJ2-7; TRBD2 might be the D (7 bases). Germline V gives CDR1 SQVTM, CDR2 ANQGSEA. Trimming pared 5 bases from V and 4 bases from J, leaving 12 bases between. The CDR3 runs 12 residues. CDR3 nucleotide sequence: TGCAGCGTTAGGGGGGGTTCGTACGAGCAGTACTTC. Translating gives CSVRGGSYEQYF.

The V and J genes are TRBV11-2 and TRBJ2-4; possible D gene TRBD1, 5 bases. Germline V gives CDR1 SGHAT, CDR2 FQNNGV. V was pared by 1 base and J by 0 bases, with 19 bases between. This CDR3 comprises 19 residues. CDR3 region: CASSLGVLGKGLAKNIQYF. The CDR3 bases are TGTGCCAGCAGCTTAGGGGTGCTAGGGAAGGGGCTAGCCAAAAACATTCAGTACTTC.

The chain employs TRBV25-1 and TRBJ1-1; TRBD1 agrees at 10 bases. Germline CDR1 is MGHDK and CDR2 is SYGVNS. The junction had 7 bases not matched to a gene; V was cut back by 7 bases and J by 5 bases. CDR3 length equals 14 residues. The CDR3 reads CASNSGTGETEAFF. The DNA for the CDR3 is TGTGCCAGCAACTCCGGGACAGGGGAAACTGAAGCTTTCTTT.

V gene TRBV28 combines with J gene TRBJ2-1; 7 positions agree with TRBD1. V trimming: 5 bases; J trimming: 3 bases; junction bases outside the gene matches: 4. The CDR3 extends over 14 amino acids. Looked up from germline, CDR1 is MDHEN and CDR2 is SYDVKM. The CDR3 loop reads CASSPGQLYNEQFF. In DNA, the CDR3 is TGTGCCAGCAGTCCGGGACAGCTCTACAATGAGCAGTTCTTC.

The rearrangement links TRBV5-1 to TRBJ1-2, with D perhaps matching TRBD1 (5 bases). V lost 4 bases, J lost 8 bases, and 21 bases lay in between. From germline, CDR1 is SGHRS and CDR2 YFSETQ. CDR3 size: 15 residues. CDR3 nucleotides: TGCGCCAGCAGCCTAGGAGGGGACCTCCTGTGGGGCTACACCTTC. It encodes CASSLGGDLLWGYTF. Looking up the rest from reference TRBV5-1 and TRBJ1-2 gives the full variable domain: KAGVTQTPRYLIKTRGQQVTLSCSPISGHRSVSWYQQTPGQGLQFLFEYFSETQRNKGNFPGRFSGRQFSNSRSEMNVSTLELGDSALYLCASSLGGDLLWGYTFGSGTRLTVV.

The gene calls are TRBV5-8 and TRBJ2-3, with D unresolved. This CDR3 is built from 14 residues. The germline V gene encodes CDR1 SGHTS and CDR2 YDEGEE. V lost 2 bases, J lost 6 bases, and 13 bases lay in between. CDR3 sequence: CASSFLLTRDTQYF. The DNA of the CDR3 is TGTGCCAGCAGCTTCCTATTGACACGCGATACGCAGTATTTT.

The V gene is TRBV5-4, the J gene TRBJ2-5; TRBD2 matches at 12 bases. This CDR3 comprises 19 residues. Germline V gene sequence: CDR1 SGHNT, CDR2 YYREEE (reference sequence). V trimming: 4 bases; J trimming: 2 bases; junction bases outside the gene matches: 15. CDR3 nucleotide sequence: TGTGCCAGCAGCATAGGGGGGGGACTAGCGGGTCTAGGGCAAGAGACCCAGTACTTC. Translation gives CASSIGGGLAGLGQETQYF.

The chain carries TRBV2 and TRBJ1-1; a possible D gene is TRBD1 (6 bases). The CDR3 has 14 residues. Trimming took 2 bases from V and 7 from J, leaving 14 bases between them. CDR1 SNHLY and CDR2 FYNNEI come from the germline V gene. The DNA for the CDR3 is TGTGCCAGCAGTGAACAGGGAGGGGGGAGTGAAGCTTTCTTT. Translation: CASSEQGGGSEAFF.

This rearrangement joins TRBV19 to TRBJ1-2, with TRBD1 matching over 7 bases. The V gene's germline CDR1 is LNHDA and CDR2 SQIVND (reference sequence). The CDR3 consists of 15 residues. V was pared by 5 bases and J by 5 bases, with 11 bases of the junction left unmatched. CDR3 nucleotide sequence: TGTGCCAGTAGTCGGAACAGGGGCGCTCAGTATGGCTACACCTTC. Residues: CASSRNRGAQYGYTF.

The V gene is TRBV3-1 (or the pseudogene TRBV3-2), the J gene TRBJ1-5; 7 bases are shared with TRBD1. CDR1 and CDR2 (germline): LGHDT, YNNKEL (reference sequence). J lost 9 bases, V lost 1 base, and 6 bases had no gene match. The CDR3 is 14 residues long. This CDR3 reads CASSQGQGGRPQHF. As DNA, the CDR3 is TGTGCCAGCAGCCAAGGACAGGGTGGGCGGCCCCAGCATTTT.

The chain recombines TRBV6-4 with TRBJ2-3; D gene unclear. Germline V gene lookup returns CDR1 MRHNA and CDR2 SNTAGT. With 2 bases removed from V and 2 bases from J, the gap between germline ends came to 8 bases. The CDR3 length is 14 residues. The CDR3 DNA reads as TGTGCCAGCAGTGACACCGGGTACACAGATACGCAGTATTTT. Its translation is CASSDTGYTDTQYF.

V gene TRBV21-1 combines with J gene TRBJ2-1; the table names TRBD2, a call not compared with the DNA. TRBV21-1 is deemed a pseudogene. CDR3 size: 13 residues. This CDR3 is CASSKDGDNEQFF. CDR3 coding DNA: TGTGCCAGCAGCAAAGACGGGGACAATGAGCAGTTCTTC.